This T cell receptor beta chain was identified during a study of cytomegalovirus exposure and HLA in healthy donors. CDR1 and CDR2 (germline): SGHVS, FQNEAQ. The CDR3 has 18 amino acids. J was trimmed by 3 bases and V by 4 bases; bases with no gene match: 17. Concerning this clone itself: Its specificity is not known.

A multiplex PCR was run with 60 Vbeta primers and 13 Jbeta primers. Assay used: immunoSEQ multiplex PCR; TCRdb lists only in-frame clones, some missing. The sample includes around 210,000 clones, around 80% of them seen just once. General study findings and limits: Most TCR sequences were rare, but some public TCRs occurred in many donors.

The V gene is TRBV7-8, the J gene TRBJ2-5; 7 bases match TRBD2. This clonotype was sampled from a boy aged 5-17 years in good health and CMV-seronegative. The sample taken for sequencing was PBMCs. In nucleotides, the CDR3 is TGTGCCAGCAGCTCACTGTGGGACCGTGTGGGGAGGGAAGAGACCCAGTACTTC. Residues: CASSSLWDRVGREETQYF.